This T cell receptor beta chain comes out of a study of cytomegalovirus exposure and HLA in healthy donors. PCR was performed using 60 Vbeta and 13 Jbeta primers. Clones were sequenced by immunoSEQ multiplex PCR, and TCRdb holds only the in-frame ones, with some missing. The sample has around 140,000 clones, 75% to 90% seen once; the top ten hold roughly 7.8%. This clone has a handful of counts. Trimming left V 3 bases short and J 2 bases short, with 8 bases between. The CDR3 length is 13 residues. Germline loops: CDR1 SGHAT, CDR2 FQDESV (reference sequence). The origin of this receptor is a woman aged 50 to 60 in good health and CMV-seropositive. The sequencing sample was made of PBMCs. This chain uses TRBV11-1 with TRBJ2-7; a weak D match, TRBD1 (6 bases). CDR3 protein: CASSFGQPYEQYF. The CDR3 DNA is TGTGCCAGCAGCTTCGGACAGCCCTACGAGCAGTACTTC.